The 20 T cell receptor beta chains below come from one sample, sequenced in a study of T cell changes during pregnancy in multiple sclerosis. TCRdb's table, derived via immunoSEQ multiplex PCR, lists solely in-frame clones and lacks some. This sample yields fewer than 70,000 clones, of which around 93% are seen a single time; roughly 2.7% belongs to the top ten. Sequences were derived from peripheral blood, sampled in the second trimester of pregnancy. The receptors stem from a female donor in good health, enrolled as a control in a pregnancy study.

The chain couples TRBV6-6 to TRBJ2-2; 7 bases line up with TRBD1. The J segment lost 4 bases and the V segment lost 2 bases, leaving 1 base of the junction unmatched. The V gene's germline CDR1 is MNHNY and CDR2 SVGAGI (reference sequence). The CDR3 runs to 14 residues. CDR3 residues: CASSYRGRTGELFF. In nucleotides, the CDR3 is TGTGCCAGCAGTTACAGGGGGCGCACCGGGGAGCTGTTTTTT.

The chain is built from TRBV6-5 and TRBJ2-5, with 7 bases matching TRBD2. The ends lost 7 bases at V and 3 bases at J; junction bases unmatched: 11. The germline CDR1 and CDR2 sequences are MNHEY and SVGAGI. This CDR3 spans 15 amino acids. Here the CDR3 reads CASTPPERGEETQYF. CDR3 nucleotide sequence: TGTGCCAGCACCCCGCCCGAGCGGGGAGAAGAGACCCAGTACTTC.

This clone was picked up a small number of times. J is TRBJ2-1 and V is TRBV13; D unclear. The V gene's germline CDR1 is PRHDT and CDR2 FYEKMQ (reference sequence). With 5 bases removed from V and 4 bases from J, the gap between germline ends came to 9 bases. This CDR3 contains 13 residues. CDR3 coding DNA: TGTGCCAGCAGCCAAGTCTATTACAATGAGCAGTTCTTC. This gives the protein CASSQVYYNEQFF.

CDR3 residues: CASSLLGGRAETQYF. The CDR3 DNA sequence: TGTGCCAGCAGCCTTCTGGGCGGGAGGGCGGAGACCCAGTACTTC. The J gene is TRBJ2-5, the V gene TRBV4-2; the match to TRBD2 covers 9 bases. CDR1 LGHNA and CDR2 YNFKEQ come from the germline V gene. This CDR3 is 15 amino acids long. Germline trimming cut 4 bases from V and 5 bases from J; bases unmatched to any gene: 8.

The rearrangement joins TRBV9 to TRBJ2-7; the match to TRBD1 covers 10 bases. The CDR3 runs 15 residues. V was pared by 0 bases and J by 9 bases, with 9 bases of the junction left unmatched. The germline V gene encodes CDR1 SGDLS and CDR2 YYNGEE. The CDR3 region has the DNA TGTGCCAGCAGCGTAGGTAGGGGACAGGGGCTAGGGCAGTACTTC. Encoded protein: CASSVGRGQGLGQYF.

CDR3 loop: CASSRQGAFTDTQYF. DNA for the CDR3: TGTGCCAGCAGCCGGCAGGGGGCTTTCACAGATACGCAGTATTTT. The J gene is TRBJ2-3, the V gene TRBV4-2; 8 nucleotides agree with TRBD1. Germline assignment: CDR1 LGHNA and CDR2 YNFKEQ. J lost 2 bases, V lost 4 bases, and 5 bases had no gene match. There are 15 residues in the CDR3.

V is TRBV19 and J is TRBJ2-1, with D hard to call. The V end was cut by 2 bases, the J end by 2 bases, with 16 bases between. The CDR3 has 17 residues. The germline V gene has CDR1 LNHDA and CDR2 SQIVND (reference sequence). The CDR3, as DNA: TGTGCCAGTAGTATACACACAGCCCCAGGCCCCTACAATGAGCAGTTCTTC. Protein: CASSIHTAPGPYNEQFF.

This chain links TRBV21-1 with TRBJ2-7; the table's D call, TRBD1, has no DNA check behind it. TRBV21-1 is described as a pseudogene. The CDR3 covers 15 residues. As DNA, the CDR3 is TGTGCCAGCAGCAAGATAAGGGACAACCTCTACGAGCAGTACTTC. It encodes CASSKIRDNLYEQYF.

This clone was seen a handful of times. V usage is TRBV6-5 and J usage is TRBJ2-3; no clear D. This CDR3 has 15 amino acids. V gave up 0 bases and J gave up 0 bases, with 7 bases separating them. In germline, CDR1 is MNHEY, CDR2 SVGAGI. The CDR3: CASSYSRGSTDTQYF. The CDR3, as DNA: TGTGCCAGCAGTTACTCGCGAGGCAGCACAGATACGCAGTATTTT.

The CDR3 DNA reads TGTGCCAGCAGTTCCAGGGGGCCCGGGGAGCTGTTTTTT. Translation: CASSSRGPGELFF. The V call is TRBV6-5, the J call TRBJ2-2; 8 bases are a match to TRBD1. CDR3 length: 13 residues. After removal of 4 bases from V and 6 bases from J, the junction contained 1 base not matched to a gene. Germline V gene data show CDR1 as MNHEY and CDR2 as SVGAGI.

The chain joins TRBV19 to TRBJ1-5; 9 bases fit TRBD1. CDR3 length: 17 amino acids. The ends lost 4 bases at V and 4 bases at J; junction bases unmatched: 11. CDR1 and CDR2 from the germline V gene are LNHDA and SQIVND (reference sequence). The chain's CDR3 is CASSRPPTGGPNQPQHF. The CDR3 region has the DNA TGTGCCAGTAGTAGACCCCCTACAGGGGGCCCTAATCAGCCCCAGCATTTT.

This sequence joins TRBV19 and TRBJ1-1, with no clear D. The V gene lost 5 bases and the J gene lost 0 bases, with 13 bases spanning the gap. The CDR3 extends over 15 amino acids. The germline V gene has CDR1 LNHDA and CDR2 SQIVND (reference sequence). CDR3 nucleotides: TGTGCCAGTAGTCTCGTCGGGTCTATGAACACTGAAGCTTTCTTT. Protein: CASSLVGSMNTEAFF.

The chain joins TRBV27 to TRBJ1-5; possibly TRBD1 for D (5 bases). V gave up 6 bases and J gave up 0 bases, with 12 bases separating them. Germline V gene data show CDR1 as MNHEY and CDR2 as SMNVEV (reference sequence). The CDR3 runs 15 residues. In DNA, the CDR3 is TGTGCCAGCAGAATACAGGCAAATAGCAATCAGCCCCAGCATTTT. Residues: CASRIQANSNQPQHF.

This clone has more than one count but fewer than ten. This chain connects TRBV11-2 to TRBJ1-6; tentative D call: TRBD1 (5 bases). Trimming removed 3 bases at V and 7 bases at J, with 13 bases between. CDR3 size: 15 residues. The germline gives CDR1 SGHAT, CDR2 FQNNGV. The CDR3 loop is CASSFGGVYNSPLHF. The CDR3 coding sequence is TGTGCCAGCAGCTTCGGGGGGGTTTACAATTCACCCCTCCACTTT.

The chain has TRBV5-4 and TRBJ2-7; D not certain. The CDR3 is 13 residues long. Germline values: CDR1 SGHNT, CDR2 YYREEE (reference sequence). V was pared by 1 base and J by 1 base, with 6 bases between. The CDR3 DNA sequence: TGTGCCAGCAGCTTGTTAGAATCCTACGAGCAGTACTTC. The encoded protein is CASSLLESYEQYF.

The V call is TRBV5-4, the J call TRBJ2-3, with D maybe TRBD2 (6 bases). The ends were cut back, 4 bases at V and 0 bases at J, with 12 bases in the middle. CDR1 and CDR2 from the germline V gene are SGHNT and YYREEE (reference sequence). The CDR3 is 15 residues long. The CDR3 region is CASSQTSGSTDTQYF. The CDR3 DNA reads TGTGCCAGCAGCCAGACCAGCGGGAGCACAGATACGCAGTATTTT.

This clone has only one observation. The V call is TRBV30, the J call TRBJ2-5, with 10 bases identical to TRBD2. The CDR3 spans 16 residues. CDR1 GTSNPN and CDR2 SVGIG come from the germline V gene (reference sequence). V lost 4 bases and J lost 5; bases outside the gene matches: 13. In DNA, the CDR3 is TGTGCCTGGACCCTAGCGGGGGTTTCCCCCCGGGAGACCCAGTACTTC. It encodes CAWTLAGVSPRETQYF.

The gene calls are TRBV7-9 and TRBJ1-2, with 11 bases identical to TRBD1. V lost 3 bases, J lost 1 base, and 1 base stayed unmatched. The CDR3 is 15 residues long. Germline V gene sequence: CDR1 SEHNR, CDR2 FQNEAQ (reference sequence). CDR3 DNA: TGTGCCAGCAGCTTGGGACAGGGGGATAACTATGGCTACACCTTC. Translated: CASSLGQGDNYGYTF.

V and J are TRBV28 and TRBJ2-4, with 9 bases fitting TRBD1. This CDR3 is built from 14 residues. The V gene's germline CDR1 is MDHEN and CDR2 SYDVKM. J lost 4 bases, V lost 6 bases, and 4 bases had no gene match. The CDR3 loop reads CASSLQGAKNIQYF. For the CDR3, the DNA is TGTGCCAGCAGCCTACAGGGGGCGAAAAACATTCAGTACTTC.

V and J are TRBV4-1 and TRBJ2-3; D is unresolved. Trimming stripped 1 base from V and 9 bases from J, with 14 bases between. The CDR3 length is 14 residues. CDR1 is MGHRA, CDR2 YSYEKL, per germline. Written as DNA, the CDR3 is TGCGCCAGCAGCCAAGTCCGTTTGTCGAGAACGCAGTATTTT. Encoded protein: CASSQVRLSRTQYF.